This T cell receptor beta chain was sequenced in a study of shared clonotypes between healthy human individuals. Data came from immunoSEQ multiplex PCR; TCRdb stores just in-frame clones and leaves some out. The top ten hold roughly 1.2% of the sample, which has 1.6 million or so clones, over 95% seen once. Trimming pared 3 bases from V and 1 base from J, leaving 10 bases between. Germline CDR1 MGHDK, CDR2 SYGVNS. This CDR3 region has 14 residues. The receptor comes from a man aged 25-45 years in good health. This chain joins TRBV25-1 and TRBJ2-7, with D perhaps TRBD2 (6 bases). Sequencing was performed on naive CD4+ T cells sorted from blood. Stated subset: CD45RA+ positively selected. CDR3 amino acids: CASSERGKSYEQYF. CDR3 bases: TGTGCCAGCAGTGAGCGGGGAAAATCCTACGAGCAGTACTTC.